This passage covers 27 T cell receptor beta chains from one sample sequenced in a study of T cells expressing NK-cell markers. After re-calling the 5' RACE reads, TCRdb lists one entry per CDR3 protein, DNA absent. Its table lists 150,000 or so distinct CDR3 sequences. Specimen: blood T cells: a sorted CD56 or NKG2C T cell subset, CD4+ or CD8+ T cells, or bulk PBMC T cells (not recorded which). The origin of the receptors is a woman in her 50s in good health.

V usage is TRBV5-5 and J usage is TRBJ2-7; lacking DNA, the TRBD1 call made by TCRdb goes unchecked. Looked up from germline, CDR1 is SGHKS and CDR2 is YYEKEE (reference sequence). This CDR3 contains 13 residues. This CDR3 reads CASSFGKGYEQYF.

The rearrangement joins TRBV9 to TRBJ2-1; absent DNA, TCRdb's TRBD2 call cannot be checked. This CDR3 is built from 15 residues. Germline assignment: CDR1 SGDLS and CDR2 YYNGEE. CDR3 residues: CASSVGLAGVDEQFF.

The chain employs TRBV13 and TRBJ2-1; TCRdb calls TRBD2, which cannot be checked without DNA. The CDR3 sequence is 17 residues long. Germline V gene sequence: CDR1 PRHDT, CDR2 FYEKMQ (reference sequence). CDR3 in amino acids: CASSLGGAGEFVDEQFF.

V is TRBV19 and J is TRBJ2-3; TCRdb picks TRBD1, but there is no DNA to check that call. This CDR3 is 14 amino acids long. Per germline, CDR1 LNHDA and CDR2 SQIVND (reference sequence). CDR3 loop: CASSPNRAADTQYF.

The chain couples TRBV4-1 to TRBJ2-3; TCRdb's D gene call, TRBD1, goes unchecked for lack of DNA. The CDR3 spans 16 residues. The germline V gene encodes CDR1 MGHRA and CDR2 YSYEKL. Here the CDR3 reads CASSQSPRGGTDTQYF.

The J gene is TRBJ2-7, the V gene TRBV29-1. From germline, CDR1 is SQVTM and CDR2 ANQGSEA. The CDR3 runs to 15 residues. The CDR3 spells CSVEDQSSSTYEQYF.

The rearrangement uses TRBV2 and TRBJ2-3; TCRdb calls TRBD2, which cannot be checked without DNA. Germline loops: CDR1 SNHLY, CDR2 FYNNEI. This CDR3 is built from 16 residues. CDR3 sequence: CASVAEPRLGTDTQYF.

The V gene is TRBV5-1, the J gene TRBJ2-3. The germline gives CDR1 SGHRS, CDR2 YFSETQ. The CDR3 sequence is 14 residues long. The CDR3 loop is CASSLGQSTDTQYF.

The chain uses TRBV9 and TRBJ2-1; the D gene TCRdb calls, TRBD1, cannot be checked with no DNA. The CDR3 is 18 amino acids. Germline V gives CDR1 SGDLS, CDR2 YYNGEE. This CDR3 is CASSVGDSIDRGYNEQFF.

The genes are TRBV12-5 and TRBJ2-5; TCRdb gives TRBD2 as the D gene, but with no DNA this cannot be confirmed. CDR1 is LGHNT, CDR2 FRNRAP, per germline. The CDR3 length is 15 residues. This CDR3 reads CASSSPELSPETQYF.

The V call is TRBV5-1, the J call TRBJ1-1. Per germline, CDR1 SGHRS and CDR2 YFSETQ. CDR3 length: 14 residues. The CDR3 sequence: CASSLSGEGTEAFF.

This chain connects TRBV19 to TRBJ1-2. This CDR3 is built from 15 residues. Germline V lookup: CDR1 LNHDA, CDR2 SQIVND (reference sequence). The CDR3 loop is CASSIEASTNYGYTF.

V gene TRBV4-1 combines with J gene TRBJ2-1; TCRdb names TRBD2, which stays unverified in the absence of DNA. This CDR3 is 15 amino acids long. Looked up from germline, CDR1 is MGHRA and CDR2 is YSYEKL. The CDR3 sequence: CASRKGASEHNEQFF.

V is TRBV27 and J is TRBJ2-7; TCRdb returns TRBD2, unconfirmable since there is no DNA. The V gene's germline CDR1 is MNHEY and CDR2 SMNVEV (reference sequence). The CDR3 is made up of 16 amino acids. The CDR3 loop is CASSMIAGGLPYEQYF.

The genes are TRBV7-3 and TRBJ2-2. Per the germline V gene, CDR1 is SGHTA and CDR2 is FQGTGA. This CDR3 contains 15 residues. The CDR3 reads CASSLAGMNTGELFF.

The rearrangement joins TRBV7-9 to TRBJ2-1. Germline V gene data show CDR1 as SEHNR and CDR2 as FQNEAQ (reference sequence). The length of the CDR3 is 16 residues. CDR3: CASSTIWETYYNEQFF. The full variable domain, its missing parts supplied by reference TRBV7-9 and TRBJ2-1, is DTGVSQNPRHKITKRGQNVTFRCDPISEHNRLYWYRQTLGQGPEFLTYFQNEAQLEKSRLLSDRFSAERPKGSFSTLEIQRTEQGDSAMYLCASSTIWETYYNEQFFGPGTRLTVL.

This chain connects TRBV7-9 to TRBJ1-2; TCRdb reports TRBD1, a call that lacks DNA to check it against. This CDR3 region has 16 residues. The germline V gene has CDR1 SEHNR and CDR2 FQNEAQ (reference sequence). CDR3 in amino acids: CASSSPTDNPIYGYTF.

The chain is built from TRBV7-6 and TRBJ2-7; as DNA is missing, the TRBD1 call by TCRdb cannot be tested. This CDR3 is built from 15 residues. CDR1 is SGHVS and CDR2 is FNYEAQ in the germline V gene. The CDR3 sequence is CASSPHDRGNYEQYF.

V usage is TRBV12-3 or TRBV12-4 and J usage is TRBJ2-1. CDR3 length equals 12 residues. The CDR3 loop reads CASSFSGHKRFF.

This chain connects TRBV4-1 to TRBJ2-1. The length of the CDR3 is 13 residues. Per the germline V gene, CDR1 is MGHRA and CDR2 is YSYEKL. The CDR3 region is CASSLWGNNEQFF.

The chain combines TRBV23-1 with TRBJ2-5; as DNA is missing, the TRBD1 call by TCRdb cannot be tested. TRBV23-1 is marked as an open reading frame, function uncertain. This CDR3 region has 14 residues. The CDR3 region is CARPGPGTRETQYF.

The chain carries TRBV7-9 and TRBJ2-1. The CDR3 runs to 16 residues. Germline V CDR1 and CDR2: SEHNR, FQNEAQ (reference sequence). The CDR3 here is CASSLFGLSSYNEQFF.

V is TRBV5-1 and J is TRBJ2-3; checking the TCRdb D call of TRBD1 is not possible without DNA. Germline CDR1 reads SGHRS; CDR2 reads YFSETQ. CDR3 length equals 17 residues. CDR3 region: CASSSGPEGYRTDTQYF.

The genes are TRBV2 and TRBJ2-7; the D call from TCRdb, TRBD1, cannot be confirmed without DNA. Germline V gene lookup returns CDR1 SNHLY and CDR2 FYNNEI. This CDR3 is built from 15 residues. The CDR3 reads CASTLGQGVPGEQYF.

The chain joins TRBV12-3 or TRBV12-4 to TRBJ2-4; TCRdb calls TRBD1, which cannot be checked without DNA. The length of the CDR3 is 15 residues. This CDR3 is CASSGLRGGGDIQYF.

The genes are TRBV6-5 and TRBJ1-5. The CDR3 sequence is 13 residues long. Germline V CDR1 and CDR2: MNHEY, SVGAGI. CDR3 region: CASSSEAHQPQHF.

The rearrangement uses TRBV7-7 and TRBJ2-2; there is no DNA to check the TCRdb D call of TRBD2. The CDR3 is made up of 19 amino acids. Per the germline V gene, CDR1 is SSHAT and CDR2 is FNYEAQ (reference sequence). The CDR3 loop reads CASSFLAGGPESPTGELFF.